The 26 T cell receptor beta chains below were found in one sample sequenced in a study of blood T cell repertoires in COVID-19. Assay: immunoSEQ multiplex PCR; the TCRdb copy retains only in-frame clones and omits some. The sample includes around 370,000 clones, approximately 87% seen only once; the top ten take under 6.5%. The sequenced material came from peripheral blood. These receptors all come from a woman between 50 and 59 years old with COVID-19, enrolled during active disease.

The rearrangement uses TRBV5-1 and TRBJ2-1, with 7 bases fitting TRBD2. CDR1 is SGHRS, CDR2 YFSETQ, per germline. V gave up 0 bases and J gave up 8 bases; unmatched junction bases: 8. CDR3 size: 15 residues. For the CDR3, the DNA is TGCGCCAGCAGCTTGGCGGGCGGGAGCGCTTATGAGCAGTTCTTC. Its translation is CASSLAGGSAYEQFF.

This clone appeared a few times. The chain is built from TRBV6-1 and TRBJ2-1, with 9 bases aligning to TRBD2. Germline V CDR1 and CDR2: MNHNS, SASEGT. The CDR3 has 15 residues. With V trimmed by 2 bases and J by 4 bases, 3 bases remained unmatched. CDR3 sequence: CASSESLAGYNEQFF. The CDR3 bases are TGTGCCAGCAGTGAAAGTCTAGCGGGGTACAATGAGCAGTTCTTC.

The V call is TRBV6-5, the J call TRBJ2-2; 9 nucleotides agree with TRBD2. J gave up 7 bases and V 3 bases, and 3 bases lay outside the gene matches. The CDR3 totals 14 residues. Germline V lookup: CDR1 MNHEY, CDR2 SVGAGI. The CDR3 loop reads CASSYGRGGGELFF. CDR3 in DNA: TGTGCCAGCAGTTATGGGCGGGGGGGCGGGGAGCTGTTTTTT.

This chain connects TRBV5-4 to TRBJ2-7; a possible D gene is TRBD2 (6 bases). The CDR3 length is 16 residues. V gave up 0 bases and J gave up 1 base, with 14 bases separating them. Germline-derived CDR1 and CDR2 are SGHNT and YYREEE (reference sequence). This CDR3 reads CASSLAGGSGSYEQYF. The CDR3 DNA reads TGTGCCAGCAGCTTGGCCGGGGGTTCTGGTTCCTACGAGCAGTACTTC.

The chain couples TRBV11-2 to TRBJ2-3; 10 positions match TRBD2. The V gene's germline CDR1 is SGHAT and CDR2 FQNNGV. J was trimmed by 2 bases and V by 3 bases; bases with no gene match: 5. This CDR3 region has 16 residues. CDR3 region: CASSFPLAGATDTQYF. CDR3 coding DNA: TGTGCCAGCAGCTTCCCCCTAGCGGGAGCCACAGATACGCAGTATTTT.

The chain carries TRBV15 and TRBJ1-4, with unresolved D. The CDR3 covers 15 residues. Germline V lookup: CDR1 LNHNV, CDR2 YYDKDF (reference sequence). Deletions cut 0 bases from V and 4 bases from J, with 9 bases between. The CDR3 sequence is CATSRDMSLNEKLFF. CDR3 coding DNA: TGTGCCACCAGCAGAGATATGAGCCTTAATGAAAAACTGTTTTTT.

This rearrangement joins TRBV30 to TRBJ1-1, with TRBD1 matching over 10 bases. V was pared by 4 bases and J by 1 base, with 3 bases of the junction left unmatched. Germline-derived CDR1 and CDR2 are GTSNPN and SVGIG (reference sequence). There are 14 residues in the CDR3. CDR3 residues: CAWTRDRGNTEAFF. For the CDR3, the DNA is TGTGCCTGGACCCGGGACAGGGGGAACACTGAAGCTTTCTTT. The full variable domain, its missing parts supplied by reference TRBV30 and TRBJ1-1, is SQTIHQWPATLVQPVGSPLSLECTVEGTSNPNLYWYRQAAGRGLQLLFYSVGIGQISSEVPQNLSASRPQDRQFILSSKKLLLSDSGFYLCAWTRDRGNTEAFFGQGTRLTVV.

The rearrangement uses TRBV6-5 and TRBJ1-1, with TRBD1 matching 7 bases. The CDR3 is made up of 14 amino acids. The V segment lost 6 bases and the J segment 10 bases; nucleotides outside the gene matches: 14. Looked up from germline, CDR1 is MNHEY and CDR2 is SVGAGI. Written as DNA, the CDR3 is TGTGCCAGCAGGGCGACAGGGTTGAATTTTATAGCTTTCTTT. It yields the protein CASRATGLNFIAFF.

This chain connects TRBV3-1 (or the pseudogene TRBV3-2) to TRBJ2-1; 7 bases map to TRBD2. The J segment lost 7 bases and the V segment lost 4 bases, leaving 16 bases of the junction unmatched. Looked up from germline, CDR1 is LGHDT and CDR2 is YNNKEL (reference sequence). The CDR3 is made up of 17 amino acids. CDR3: CASSPLEQSGIINEQFF. The CDR3 coding sequence is TGTGCCAGCAGCCCCCTAGAGCAAAGCGGGATAATAAATGAGCAGTTCTTC.

V gene TRBV3-1 (or the pseudogene TRBV3-2) combines with J gene TRBJ2-1; 7 nucleotides match TRBD1. V dropped 2 bases and J dropped 4; count of bases not matched to a gene: 11. The CDR3 consists of 17 residues. CDR1 and CDR2 from the germline V gene are LGHDT and YNNKEL (reference sequence). The CDR3 region is CASSQQSTGILYNEQFF. The CDR3 DNA is TGTGCCAGCAGCCAACAATCGACAGGGATACTGTACAATGAGCAGTTCTTC.

CDR3 residues: CASRTSGRSSYNEQFF. The CDR3 DNA is TGTGCCAGTCGGACTAGCGGGAGAAGCTCCTACAATGAGCAGTTCTTC. V and J are TRBV19 and TRBJ2-1; 13 bases match TRBD2. V lost 8 bases and J lost 0; bases outside the gene matches: 4. This CDR3 contains 16 residues. The germline gives CDR1 LNHDA, CDR2 SQIVND (reference sequence).

The chain links TRBV19 to TRBJ2-3; the D gene is possibly TRBD2 (6 bases). This CDR3 is built from 14 residues. V lost 6 bases and J 4 bases, leaving 14 bases between the germline ends. Germline values: CDR1 LNHDA, CDR2 SQIVND (reference sequence). The CDR3 protein is CASSLPGDADTQYF. Written as DNA, the CDR3 is TGTGCCAGTAGCCTCCCGGGGGACGCAGATACGCAGTATTTT.

V usage is TRBV4-1 and J usage is TRBJ2-1; D unresolved. The V end lost 1 base, the J end lost 9 bases, and 16 bases lay between the germline ends. This CDR3 has 15 amino acids. Germline loops: CDR1 MGHRA, CDR2 YSYEKL. The chain's CDR3 is CASSQGLVRFGEQFF. Here the CDR3 DNA reads TGCGCCAGCAGCCAAGGTCTGGTCAGATTTGGTGAGCAGTTCTTC.

The genes are TRBV19 and TRBJ2-3, with 8 bases identical to TRBD1. Germline trimming cut 0 bases from V and 0 bases from J; bases unmatched to any gene: 2. The CDR3 spans 16 residues. CDR1 and CDR2 from the germline V gene are LNHDA and SQIVND (reference sequence). CDR3 sequence reads: CASSIDRTGSTDTQYF. The CDR3, as DNA: TGTGCCAGTAGTATAGATCGGACAGGGAGCACAGATACGCAGTATTTT.

There are a few counts of this clone. V and J are TRBV5-3 and TRBJ2-1, with TRBD2 matching 13 bases. TRBV5-3 is classed as an ORF, of uncertain function. The CDR3 spans 19 residues. After removal of 5 bases from V and 0 bases from J, the junction contained 11 bases not matched to a gene. The DNA of the CDR3 is TGTGCCAGAAGGGTTACCGGGACTAGCGGGGATAGCTCCTACAATGAGCAGTTCTTC. As protein: CARRVTGTSGDSSYNEQFF.

The V call is TRBV24-1, the J call TRBJ2-3, with 7 nucleotides matching TRBD1. Trimming at V came to 5 bases and at J to 0 bases, leaving 7 bases not matched to a gene. The CDR3 is 16 residues long. Germline V gives CDR1 KGHDR, CDR2 SFDVKD. CDR3 residues: CATSVDRDSSTDTQYF. The CDR3 coding sequence is TGTGCCACCAGTGTCGACAGGGATTCTAGCACAGATACGCAGTATTTT.

This sequence joins TRBV2 and TRBJ1-1; weak D call: TRBD1 (6 bases). This CDR3 spans 13 amino acids. The germline V gene has CDR1 SNHLY and CDR2 FYNNEI. With 6 bases removed from V and 4 bases from J, the gap between germline ends came to 12 bases. DNA for the CDR3: TGTGCCAGCAGGAGTACAGGGCCCACTGAAGCTTTCTTT. Protein: CASRSTGPTEAFF. The full variable domain, completed using reference TRBV2 and TRBJ1-1, is EPEVTQTPSHQVTQMGQEVILRCVPISNHLYFYWYRQILGQKVEFLVSFYNNEISEKSEIFDDQFSVERPDGSNFTLKIRSTKLEDSAMYFCASRSTGPTEAFFGQGTRLTVV.

The chain carries TRBV4-1 and TRBJ2-7; tentatively, D is TRBD2 (5 bases). Germline V gene data show CDR1 as MGHRA and CDR2 as YSYEKL. Trimming took 0 bases from V and 5 from J, leaving 8 bases between them. The CDR3 totals 13 residues. This CDR3 is CASSQDQRDEQYF. As DNA, the CDR3 is TGCGCCAGCAGCCAAGATCAGAGGGACGAGCAGTACTTC.

This rearrangement joins TRBV10-3 to TRBJ2-1; 8 nucleotides agree with TRBD2. Germline lookup yields CDR1 ENHRY and CDR2 SYGVKD. The CDR3 covers 14 residues. Germline trimming cut 10 bases from V and 6 bases from J; bases unmatched to any gene: 11. DNA of the CDR3: TGTGCCAACGGCTTTAGCGGGGCGGGCAATGAGCAGTTCTTC. It specifies CANGFSGAGNEQFF.

V is TRBV10-2 and J is TRBJ2-1; D is perhaps TRBD2 (6 bases). Germline values: CDR1 WSHSY, CDR2 SAAADI. Trimming cost V 2 bases and J 10 bases, with 12 bases left between them. The CDR3 covers 13 residues. Written as DNA, the CDR3 is TGCGCCAGCAGTGAGCGGAGGGGTGGGGAGCAGTTCTTC. Its translation is CASSERRGGEQFF.

This chain connects TRBV11-1 to TRBJ2-1, with D unclear. Deletions cut 5 bases from V and 5 bases from J, with 16 bases between. Looked up from germline, CDR1 is SGHAT and CDR2 is FQDESV (reference sequence). This CDR3 is built from 15 residues. The CDR3 nucleotides are TGTGCCAGCAGCCAAGCCTTAATGAGAGACAATGAGCAGTTCTTC. As protein: CASSQALMRDNEQFF.

The rearrangement links TRBV5-6 to TRBJ2-3; no firm D call. Germline V CDR1 and CDR2: SGHDT, YYEEEE. The ends were cut back, 2 bases at V and 2 bases at J, with 6 bases in the middle. The CDR3 loop spans 13 amino acids. This chain's CDR3 is CASSFGFTDTQYF. The CDR3 DNA is TGTGCCAGCAGCTTTGGCTTCACAGATACGCAGTATTTT.

The V gene is TRBV3-1 (or the pseudogene TRBV3-2), the J gene TRBJ1-5, with D perhaps matching TRBD1 (5 bases). The CDR3 has 13 residues. Germline V gene data show CDR1 as LGHDT and CDR2 as YNNKEL (reference sequence). V was shortened by 0 bases and J by 6 bases, with 6 bases between the two germline ends. CDR3: CASSQDRAQPQHF. CDR3 bases: TGTGCCAGCAGCCAAGACAGGGCTCAGCCCCAGCATTTT.

V and J are TRBV5-1 and TRBJ2-7; weak D call: TRBD1 (6 bases). V lost 4 bases to trimming and J lost 6 bases, with 17 bases between them. Germline CDR1 SGHRS, CDR2 YFSETQ. This CDR3 has 14 residues. The CDR3 region is CASSNGQTHLEQYF. In nucleotides, the CDR3 is TGCGCCAGCAGCAACGGACAGACCCACCTCGAGCAGTACTTC.

The CDR3 here is CASSFRDSPNTGELFF. CDR3 sequence (DNA): TGTGCCAGCAGCTTCCGGGACTCCCCAAACACCGGGGAGCTGTTTTTT. The rearrangement joins TRBV9 to TRBJ2-2, with TRBD2 as a possible D gene (6 bases). V lost 4 bases to trimming and J lost 2 bases, with 15 bases between them. Germline values: CDR1 SGDLS, CDR2 YYNGEE. CDR3 length: 16 residues.

V usage is TRBV25-1 and J usage is TRBJ2-3; 9 nucleotides align to TRBD2. The CDR3 has 16 amino acids. CDR1 is MGHDK and CDR2 is SYGVNS in the germline V gene. V shed 2 bases, J shed 3 bases, and the junction held 6 bases outside the gene matches. This CDR3 reads CASSERASGKTDTQYF. CDR3 DNA: TGTGCCAGCAGTGAAAGGGCTAGCGGGAAAACAGATACGCAGTATTTT.